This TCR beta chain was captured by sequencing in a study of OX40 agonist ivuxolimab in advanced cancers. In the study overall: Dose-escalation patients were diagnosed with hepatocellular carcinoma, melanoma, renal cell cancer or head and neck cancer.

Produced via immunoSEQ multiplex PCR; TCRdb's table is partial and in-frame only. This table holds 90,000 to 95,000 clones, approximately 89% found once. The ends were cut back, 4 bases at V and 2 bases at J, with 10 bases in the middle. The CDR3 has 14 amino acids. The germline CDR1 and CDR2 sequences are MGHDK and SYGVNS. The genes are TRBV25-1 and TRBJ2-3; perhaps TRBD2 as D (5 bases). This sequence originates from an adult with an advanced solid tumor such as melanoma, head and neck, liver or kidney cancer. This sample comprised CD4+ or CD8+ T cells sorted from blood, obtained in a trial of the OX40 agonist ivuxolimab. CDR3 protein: CASSGPGFTDTQYF. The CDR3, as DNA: TGTGCCAGCAGTGGCCCGGGATTCACAGATACGCAGTATTTT.